This T cell receptor beta chain was recovered during a study of PD-L1 blockade in urothelial cancer (dated by TCRdb to 2016 to 2017). About the investigation overall: All patients started therapy around 2014 and received atezolizumab 1,200 mg intravenously every 3 weeks. About 90% of the roughly 29 patients were males with bladder-origin urothelial cancer, and 18 of 29 reported a prior smoking history. An ECOG performance status of 0 or 1 was recorded for the patients, and 0 to 3 prior chemotherapy regimens had been received by the patients. Blood samples were analyzed 3 weeks after the start of treatment (second dose) and 6 weeks after the start of treatment. Blood samples gave median yields of around 140,000 T cells and some 84,000 unique TCRs, along with a median clonality of around 0.08. The study, an exploratory multi-omic analysis, examined somatic, immune and clinical correlates of response to PD-L1 blockade with atezolizumab in urothelial cancer. Pretreatment tumor samples, along with matched peripheral blood collected serially before and after atezolizumab treatment, underwent TCR sequencing. Durable clinical benefit was defined as a progression-free survival longer than 6 months, and TCR features were additionally tested against progression-free survival and overall survival. In the same patients, pretreatment tumors underwent whole exome sequencing and RNA sequencing in addition to TCR sequencing. Durable clinical benefit was achieved by nine patients and was not achieved by 20 patients. Pretreatment blood TCR-seq was available for about 27 patients, at least one posttreatment blood collection was obtained for approximately 25 patients, and tumor TCR-seq was available for approximately 25 patients.

The full study reports these points: Small sample size (n ≈ 30) and many exploratory analyses mean the results are intended to be hypothesis-generating. Improved progression-free and overall survival was found to be associated with pretreatment peripheral blood TCR clonality below the median. Greater expansion of tumor-associated TCR clones in peripheral blood 3 weeks after the start of treatment was observed in patients with durable benefit (n of about 20, p = 0.022).

A cohort of around 28 patients with locally advanced or metastatic urothelial carcinoma, treated at Memorial Sloan Kettering on a trial protocol, was included. Peripheral blood mononuclear cells were collected pretreatment and during treatment, at between 1 and 8 total time points per patient. The Qiagen DNeasy Blood extraction kit was used to purify genomic DNA from total PBMCs and from tumor samples. PBMCs were collected pretreatment and during treatment and were isolated and stored as previously described. The germline V end is reduced by 4 bases and the J end by 4 bases; junction bases left unmatched: 7. Looking up the germline V gene yields CDR1 MDHEN and CDR2 SYDVKM. The CDR3 measures 16 amino acids from cysteine to phenylalanine. CDR3 DNA only is kept here, 48 bases in frame from base 1. Concerning this clone: The antigen this receptor binds is unknown. No base quality information exists; no much larger clone differs at one position.

Synthetic TCR analog templates were spiked into each PCR so that absolute template abundance could be estimated from read counts. TCRbeta CDR3 regions were amplified from genomic DNA with bias-controlled V and J gene primers using the immunoSEQ assay. Rearranged TCRbeta segments were sequenced at approximately 20X coverage. The published analysis was carried out like this. Sequencing errors were corrected by clustering, and CDR3s were annotated against IMGT so that V, D and J genes could be assigned. Downstream analyses used only productive TCRbeta rearrangements and left out out-of-frame or stop-codon sequences. Clonality was computed as one minus Shannon entropy normalized by the log of the number of unique productive sequences. Fisher's exact test with Benjamini-Hochberg correction, at a threshold of adjusted p below 0.01, was used to find clones that differed between time points or between blood and tumor. What TCRdb holds here is the immuneACCESS table cut down to in-frame rearrangements. Part of the clones is not present; checked against another copy, under half of the missing clones reflect an unresolved V gene, and the others are unexplained. V, J and clone size were drawn from that table, and D and trimming were deduced from the DNA. This sample gives about 84,000 clones in total; roughly 87% of them show up just once. The ten largest clonotypes hold 8% to 10% of the sample.

This chain is built from TRBV28 and TRBJ2-3, with 11 bases aligning to TRBD2. Sample: PBMCs, taken around atezolizumab (anti-PD-L1) treatment. The sequence came from a man in his 70s with urothelial cancer. The CDR3: CASSSLIAGGPDTQYF. The sequenced DNA: TGTGCCAGCAGTTCCCTGATAGCGGGAGGGCCAGATACGCAGTATTTT.